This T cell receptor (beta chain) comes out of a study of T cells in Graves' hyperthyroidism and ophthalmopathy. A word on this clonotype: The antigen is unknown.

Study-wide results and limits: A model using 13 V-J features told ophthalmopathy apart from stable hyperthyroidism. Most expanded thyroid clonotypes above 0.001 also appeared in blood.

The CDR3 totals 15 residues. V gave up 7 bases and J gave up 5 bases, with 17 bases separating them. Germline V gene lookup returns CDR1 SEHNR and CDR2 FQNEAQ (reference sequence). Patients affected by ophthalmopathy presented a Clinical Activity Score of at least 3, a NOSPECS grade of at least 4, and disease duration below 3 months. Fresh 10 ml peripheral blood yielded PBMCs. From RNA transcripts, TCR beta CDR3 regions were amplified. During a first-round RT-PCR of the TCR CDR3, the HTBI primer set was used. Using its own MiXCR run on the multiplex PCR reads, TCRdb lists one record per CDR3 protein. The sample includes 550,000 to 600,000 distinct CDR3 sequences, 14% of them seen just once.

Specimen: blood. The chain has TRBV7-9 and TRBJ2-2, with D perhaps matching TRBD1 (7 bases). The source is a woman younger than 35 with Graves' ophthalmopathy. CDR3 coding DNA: TGTGCCAGCACCGTGACAGGGACTGATACCGGGGAGCTGTTTTTT. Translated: CASTVTGTDTGELFF.